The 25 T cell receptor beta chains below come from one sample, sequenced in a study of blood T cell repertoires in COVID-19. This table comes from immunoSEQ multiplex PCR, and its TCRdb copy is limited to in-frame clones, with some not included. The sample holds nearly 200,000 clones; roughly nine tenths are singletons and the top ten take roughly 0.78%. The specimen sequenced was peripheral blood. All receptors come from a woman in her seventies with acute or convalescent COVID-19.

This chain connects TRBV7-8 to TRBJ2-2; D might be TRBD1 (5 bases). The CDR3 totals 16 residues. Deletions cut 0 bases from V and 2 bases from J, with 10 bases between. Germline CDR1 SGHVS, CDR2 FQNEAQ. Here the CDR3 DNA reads TGTGCCAGCAGCTTAGCCGGCCAGGGAAACACCGGGGAGCTGTTTTTT. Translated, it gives CASSLAGQGNTGELFF.

The CDR3 spells CASSNRGPYEQYF. DNA of the CDR3: TGTGCCAGCAGTAACAGGGGGCCCTACGAGCAGTACTTC. The chain recombines TRBV27 with TRBJ2-7; 9 positions match TRBD1. The CDR3 extends over 13 amino acids. The junction had 1 base not matched to a gene; V was cut back by 5 bases and J by 2 bases. CDR1 is MNHEY and CDR2 is SMNVEV in the germline V gene (reference sequence).

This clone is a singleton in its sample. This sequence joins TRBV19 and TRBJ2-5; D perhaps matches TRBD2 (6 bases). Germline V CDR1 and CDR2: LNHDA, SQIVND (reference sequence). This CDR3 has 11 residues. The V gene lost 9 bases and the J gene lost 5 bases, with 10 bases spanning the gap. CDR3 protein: CASGGRETQYF. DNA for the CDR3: TGTGCCAGCGGTGGGAGGGAGACCCAGTACTTC.

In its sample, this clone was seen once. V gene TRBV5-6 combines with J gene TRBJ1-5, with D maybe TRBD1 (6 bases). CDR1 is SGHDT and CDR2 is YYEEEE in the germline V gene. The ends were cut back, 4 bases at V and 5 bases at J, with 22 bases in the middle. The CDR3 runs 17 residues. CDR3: CASSATAGARGDQPQHF. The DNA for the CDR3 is TGTGCCAGCAGCGCTACTGCGGGGGCAAGAGGCGATCAGCCCCAGCATTTT. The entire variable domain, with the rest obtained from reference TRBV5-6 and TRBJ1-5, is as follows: DAGVTQSPTHLIKTRGQQVTLRCSPKSGHDTVSWYQQALGQGPQFIFQYYEEEERQRGNFPDRFSGHQFPNYSSELNVNALLLGDSALYLCASSATAGARGDQPQHFGDGTRLSIL.

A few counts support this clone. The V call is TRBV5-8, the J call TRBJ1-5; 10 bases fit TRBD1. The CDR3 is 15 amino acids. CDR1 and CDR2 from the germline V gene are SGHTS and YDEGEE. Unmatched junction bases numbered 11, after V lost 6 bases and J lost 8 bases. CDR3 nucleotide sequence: TGTGCCAGCAACCTCGGACAGGGGGTGGGGGAGCCCCAGCATTTT. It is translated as CASNLGQGVGEPQHF. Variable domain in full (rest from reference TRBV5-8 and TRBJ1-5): EAGVTQSPTHLIKTRGQQATLRCSPISGHTSVYWYQQALGLGLQFLLWYDEGEERNRGNFPPRFSGRQFPNYSSELNVNALELEDSALYLCASNLGQGVGEPQHFGDGTRLSIL.

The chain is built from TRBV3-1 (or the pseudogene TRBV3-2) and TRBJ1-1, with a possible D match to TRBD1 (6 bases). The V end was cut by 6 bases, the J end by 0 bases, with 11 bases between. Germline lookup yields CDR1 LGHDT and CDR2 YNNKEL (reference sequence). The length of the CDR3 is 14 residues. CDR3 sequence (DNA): TGTGCCAGCAGTCGACAGGTCTTGAACACTGAAGCTTTCTTT. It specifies CASSRQVLNTEAFF.

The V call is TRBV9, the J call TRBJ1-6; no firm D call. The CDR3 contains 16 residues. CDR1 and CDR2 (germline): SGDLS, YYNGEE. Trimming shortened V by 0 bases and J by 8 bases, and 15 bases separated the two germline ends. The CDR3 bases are TGTGCCAGCAGCGTAGATGTTGCCCCGAGGGATTCACCCCTCCACTTT. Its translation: CASSVDVAPRDSPLHF.

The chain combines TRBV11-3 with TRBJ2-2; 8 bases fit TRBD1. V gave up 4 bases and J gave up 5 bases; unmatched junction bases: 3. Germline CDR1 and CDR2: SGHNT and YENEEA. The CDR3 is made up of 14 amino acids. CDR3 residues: CASSSRTGTGELFF. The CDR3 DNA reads TGTGCCAGCAGCTCCCGGACAGGGACCGGGGAGCTGTTTTTT. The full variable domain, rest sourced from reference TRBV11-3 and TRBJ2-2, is EAGVVQSPRYKIIEKKQPVAFWCNPISGHNTLYWYLQNLGQGPELLIRYENEEAVDDSQLPKDRFSAERLKGVDSTLKIQPAELGDSAVYLCASSSRTGTGELFFGEGSRLTVL.

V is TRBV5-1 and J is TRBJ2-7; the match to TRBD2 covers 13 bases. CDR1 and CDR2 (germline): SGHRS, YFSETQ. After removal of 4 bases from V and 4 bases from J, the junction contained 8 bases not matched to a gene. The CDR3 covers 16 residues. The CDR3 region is CASSSTRTSGSYEQYF. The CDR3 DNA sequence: TGCGCCAGCAGCAGTACTCGGACTAGCGGGAGTTACGAGCAGTACTTC.

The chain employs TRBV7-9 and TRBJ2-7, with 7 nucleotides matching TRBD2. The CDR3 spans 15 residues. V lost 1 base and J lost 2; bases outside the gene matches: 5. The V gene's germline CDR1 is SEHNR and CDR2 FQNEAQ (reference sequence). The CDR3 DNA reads TGTGCCAGCAGCTTAGGGCAAGCGGGAACCTACGAGCAGTACTTC. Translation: CASSLGQAGTYEQYF.

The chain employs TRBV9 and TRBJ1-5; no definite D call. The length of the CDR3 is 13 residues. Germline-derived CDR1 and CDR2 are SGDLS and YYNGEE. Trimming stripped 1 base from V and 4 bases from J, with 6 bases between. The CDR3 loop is CASSVSPNQPQHF. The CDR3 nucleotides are TGTGCCAGCAGCGTATCCCCTAATCAGCCCCAGCATTTT.

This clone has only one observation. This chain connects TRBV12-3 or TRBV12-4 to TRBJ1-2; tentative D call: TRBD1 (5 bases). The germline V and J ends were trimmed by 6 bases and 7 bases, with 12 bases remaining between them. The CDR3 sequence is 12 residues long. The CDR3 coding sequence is TGTGCCAGCAGGGACGACAGTTCTGGCTACACCTTC. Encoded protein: CASRDDSSGYTF.

CDR3 in DNA: TGTGCCAGCGGACAGAATAACTATGGCTACACCTTC. Its translation: CASGQNNYGYTF. The gene calls are TRBV19 and TRBJ1-2, with D perhaps TRBD1 (6 bases). The germline V gene has CDR1 LNHDA and CDR2 SQIVND (reference sequence). Between the trimmed V and J ends, which lost 9 bases and 1 base, there was a span of 9 bases. CDR3 length: 12 residues.

CDR3 nucleotides: TGTGCCAGTAGTATTGGTCATCTAGGGGGATTCGGGGCCTATGGCTACACCTTC. It is translated as CASSIGHLGGFGAYGYTF. This sequence joins TRBV19 and TRBJ1-2, with a weak D call TRBD1 (6 bases). The V gene lost 3 bases and the J gene lost 4 bases, with 24 bases spanning the gap. CDR1 is LNHDA, CDR2 SQIVND, per germline (reference sequence). The CDR3 length is 18 residues.

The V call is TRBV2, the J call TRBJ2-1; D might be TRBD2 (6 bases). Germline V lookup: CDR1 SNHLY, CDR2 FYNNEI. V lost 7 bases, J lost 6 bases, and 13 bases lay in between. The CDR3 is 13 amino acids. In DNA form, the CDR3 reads TGTGCCAGCAAGGAGGGAGAGGGCAATGAGCAGTTCTTC. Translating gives CASKEGEGNEQFF.

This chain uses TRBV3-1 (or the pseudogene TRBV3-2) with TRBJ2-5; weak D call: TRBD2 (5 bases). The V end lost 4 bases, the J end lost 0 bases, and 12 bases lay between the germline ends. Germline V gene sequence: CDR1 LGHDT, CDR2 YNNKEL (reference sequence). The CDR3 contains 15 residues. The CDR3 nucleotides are TGTGCCAGCAGCCTCCGAGGACTCTACCAAGAGACCCAGTACTTC. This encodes CASSLRGLYQETQYF.

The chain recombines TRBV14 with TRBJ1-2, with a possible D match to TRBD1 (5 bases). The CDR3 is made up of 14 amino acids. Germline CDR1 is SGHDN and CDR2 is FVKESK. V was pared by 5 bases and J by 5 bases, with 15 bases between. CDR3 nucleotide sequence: TGTGCCAGCAGCTCTCGTAATCAGGGATATGGCTACACCTTC. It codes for CASSSRNQGYGYTF. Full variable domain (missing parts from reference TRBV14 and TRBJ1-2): EAGVTQFPSHSVIEKGQTVTLRCDPISGHDNLYWYRRVMGKEIKFLLHFVKESKQDESGMPNNRFLAERTGGTYSTLKVQPAELEDSGVYFCASSSRNQGYGYTFGSGTRLTVV.

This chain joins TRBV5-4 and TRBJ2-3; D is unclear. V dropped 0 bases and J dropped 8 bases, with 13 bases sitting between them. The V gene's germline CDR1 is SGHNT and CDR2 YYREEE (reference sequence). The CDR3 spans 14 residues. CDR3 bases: TGTGCCAGCAGCTTGGAAGCCAGGCCGGCTACGCAGTATTTT. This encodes CASSLEARPATQYF. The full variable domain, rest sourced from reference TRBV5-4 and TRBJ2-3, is ETGVTQSPTHLIKTRGQQVTLRCSSQSGHNTVSWYQQALGQGPQFIFQYYREEENGRGNFPPRFSGLQFPNYSSELNVNALELDDSALYLCASSLEARPATQYFGPGTRLTVL.

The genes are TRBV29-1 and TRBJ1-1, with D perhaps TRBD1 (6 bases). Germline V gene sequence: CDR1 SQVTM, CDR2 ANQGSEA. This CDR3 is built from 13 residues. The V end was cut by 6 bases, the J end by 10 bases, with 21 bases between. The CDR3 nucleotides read TGCAGCGTAGGACAGTCTAACCCCCGCGTAGCTTTCTTT. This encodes CSVGQSNPRVAFF.

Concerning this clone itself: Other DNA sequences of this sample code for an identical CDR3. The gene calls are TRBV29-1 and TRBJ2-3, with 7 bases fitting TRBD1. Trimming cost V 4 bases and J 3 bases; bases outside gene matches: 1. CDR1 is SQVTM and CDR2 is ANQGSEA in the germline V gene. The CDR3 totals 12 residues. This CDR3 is CSVVQGTDTQYF. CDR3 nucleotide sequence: TGCAGCGTTGTACAGGGGACAGATACGCAGTATTTT.

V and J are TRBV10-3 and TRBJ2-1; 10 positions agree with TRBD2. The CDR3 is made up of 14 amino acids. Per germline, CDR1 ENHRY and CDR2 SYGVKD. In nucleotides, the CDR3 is TGTGCTACCCAGGGAGCGGGGGGGAATAATGAGCAGTTCTTC. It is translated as CATQGAGGNNEQFF.

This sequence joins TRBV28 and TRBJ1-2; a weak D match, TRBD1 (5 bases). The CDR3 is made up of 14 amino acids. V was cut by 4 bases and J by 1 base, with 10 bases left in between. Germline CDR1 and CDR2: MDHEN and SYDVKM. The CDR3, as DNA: TGTGCCAGCAGTTACCAGGGTGGTAACTATGGCTACACCTTC. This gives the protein CASSYQGGNYGYTF.

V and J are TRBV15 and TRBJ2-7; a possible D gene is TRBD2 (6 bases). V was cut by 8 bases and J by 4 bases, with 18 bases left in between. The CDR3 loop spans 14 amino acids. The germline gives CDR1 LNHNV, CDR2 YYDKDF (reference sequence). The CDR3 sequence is CATSGRLDTYEQYF. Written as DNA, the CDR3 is TGTGCCACCTCAGGGCGACTAGATACTTACGAGCAGTACTTC.

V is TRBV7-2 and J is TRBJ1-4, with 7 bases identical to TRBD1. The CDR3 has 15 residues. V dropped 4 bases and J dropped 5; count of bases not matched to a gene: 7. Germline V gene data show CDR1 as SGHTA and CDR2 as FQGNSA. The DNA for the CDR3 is TGTGCCAGCAGCTCACAACAGGGGCCGAATGAAAAACTGTTTTTT. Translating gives CASSSQQGPNEKLFF. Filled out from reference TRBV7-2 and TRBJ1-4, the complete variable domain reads GAGVSQSPSNKVTEKGKDVELRCDPISGHTALYWYRQSLGQGLEFLIYFQGNSAPDKSGLPSDRFSAERTGGSVSTLTIQRTQQEDSAVYLCASSSQQGPNEKLFFGSGTQLSVL.

This chain's CDR3 is CASSYSYEGYGYTF. The CDR3 nucleotides read TGTGCCAGCAGTTACTCTTATGAGGGCTATGGCTACACCTTC. V gene TRBV6-5 combines with J gene TRBJ1-2, with D hard to call. CDR3 length equals 14 residues. Germline V gene sequence: CDR1 MNHEY, CDR2 SVGAGI. V was clipped by 0 bases and J by 4 bases, with 9 bases between them.